In its sample, the clone carrying this T cell receptor (beta chain) was seen many times. Its antigen is unidentified. The data are from a study of T cells in Graves' hyperthyroidism and ophthalmopathy. Looking at the study overall: Blood from the periphery was taken at initial diagnosis, before any treatment.

TCR beta CDR3 region amplification was performed from RNA transcripts. Researchers ran a first-round RT-PCR on the TCR CDR3 using the HTBI primer set. MiXCR was run by TCRdb on the multiplex PCR reads, yielding one entry per CDR3 protein. This sample yields around 420,000 distinct CDR3 sequences, of which roughly 15% are seen a single time; more than 4.5% belongs to the top ten. V lost 4 bases, J lost 11 bases, and 14 bases lay in between. The CDR3 spans 12 residues. CDR1 MNHNS and CDR2 SASEGT come from the germline V gene. Study-level results: Ophthalmopathy onset followed model prediction by a median about six months. Within blood appeared most thyroid clonotypes that had expanded above 0.001.

This receptor was taken from a woman aged 18-35 years with Graves' hyperthyroidism. Sequencing was carried out using blood. This sequence joins TRBV6-1 and TRBJ1-1, with a weak D call TRBD1 (5 bases). The CDR3 DNA reads as TGTGCCAGCAGTGTGGGGAGTTGGGGCGCTTTCTTT. Its translation: CASSVGSWGAFF.